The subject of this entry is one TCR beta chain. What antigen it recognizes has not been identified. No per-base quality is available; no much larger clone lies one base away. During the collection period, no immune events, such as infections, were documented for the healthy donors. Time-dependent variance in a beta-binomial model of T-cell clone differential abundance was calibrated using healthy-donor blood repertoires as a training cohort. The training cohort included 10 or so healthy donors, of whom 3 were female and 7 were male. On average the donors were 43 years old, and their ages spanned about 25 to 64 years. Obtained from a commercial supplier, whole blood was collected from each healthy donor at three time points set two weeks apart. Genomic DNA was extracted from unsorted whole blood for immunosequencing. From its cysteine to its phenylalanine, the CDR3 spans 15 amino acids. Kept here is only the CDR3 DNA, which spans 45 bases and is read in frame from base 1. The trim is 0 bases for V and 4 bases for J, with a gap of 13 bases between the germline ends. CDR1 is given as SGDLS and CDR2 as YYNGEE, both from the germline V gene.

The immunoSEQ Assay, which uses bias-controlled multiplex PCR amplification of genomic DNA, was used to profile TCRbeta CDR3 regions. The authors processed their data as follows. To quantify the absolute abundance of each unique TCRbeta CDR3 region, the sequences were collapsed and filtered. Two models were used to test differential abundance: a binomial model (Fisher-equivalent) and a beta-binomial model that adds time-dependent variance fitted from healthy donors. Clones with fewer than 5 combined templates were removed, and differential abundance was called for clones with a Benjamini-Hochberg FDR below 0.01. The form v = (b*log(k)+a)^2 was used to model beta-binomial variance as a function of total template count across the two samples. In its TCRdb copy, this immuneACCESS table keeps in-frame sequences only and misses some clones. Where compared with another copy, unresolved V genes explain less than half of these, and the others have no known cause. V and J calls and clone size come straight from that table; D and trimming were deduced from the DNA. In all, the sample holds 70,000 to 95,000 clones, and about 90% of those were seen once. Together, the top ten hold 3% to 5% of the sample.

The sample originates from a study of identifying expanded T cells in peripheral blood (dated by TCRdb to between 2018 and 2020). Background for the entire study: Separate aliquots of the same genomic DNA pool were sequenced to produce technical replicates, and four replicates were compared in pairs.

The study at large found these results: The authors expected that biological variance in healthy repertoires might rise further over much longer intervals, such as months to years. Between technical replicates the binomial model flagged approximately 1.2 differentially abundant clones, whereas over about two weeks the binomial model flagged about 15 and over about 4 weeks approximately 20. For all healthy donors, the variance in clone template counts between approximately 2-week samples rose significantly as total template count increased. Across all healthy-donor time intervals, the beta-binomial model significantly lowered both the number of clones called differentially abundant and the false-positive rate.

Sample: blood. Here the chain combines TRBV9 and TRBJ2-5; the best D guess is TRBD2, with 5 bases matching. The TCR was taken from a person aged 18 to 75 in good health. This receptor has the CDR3 CASSVGERTVETQYF. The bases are TGTGCCAGCAGCGTAGGGGAGAGAACGGTAGAGACCCAGTACTTC.